This TCR beta chain was profiled in a study of cytomegalovirus exposure and HLA in healthy donors. Broader study findings: In a later analysis, TCR beta V- and J-gene trimming was associated with a missense DCLRE1C variant.

On this clone itself: Its antigen remains unidentified.

Both 60 Vbeta primers and 13 Jbeta primers went into the PCR. Here immunoSEQ multiplex PCR was the method, and the copy in TCRdb shows in-frame clones only, minus some. The repertoire holds 150,000 to 200,000 clones, with roughly 79% as singletons. This TCR came from a woman aged 40 to 50 in good health and CMV-seronegative. The specimen was PBMCs.

The DNA of the CDR3 is TGTGCCAGCAGTCGAACAGACAGGGCCTACGAGCAGTACTTC. This encodes CASSRTDRAYEQYF. The V gene is TRBV6-5, the J gene TRBJ2-7; 7 bases agree with TRBD1. V was pared by 5 bases and J by 2 bases, with 6 bases of the junction left unmatched. The CDR3 is 14 residues long. Germline CDR1 reads MNHEY; CDR2 reads SVGAGI.